Below are 17 T cell receptor beta chains sequenced from a single sample in a study of T cell responses to AZD1222 COVID-19 vaccine. Method: immunoSEQ multiplex PCR; TCRdb's copy keeps in-frame clones and lacks some. The sample carries about 140,000 clones, over 75% recorded once. The starting material was peripheral blood, obtained on day 0 of AZD1222 vaccination. Receptors originate from an adult in good health.

This clone was observed once. J is TRBJ1-1 and V is TRBV5-6; D not resolved. Germline values: CDR1 SGHDT, CDR2 YYEEEE. The CDR3 sequence is 13 residues long. Trimming took 1 base from V and 4 from J, leaving 8 bases between them. CDR3 protein: CASSLLSGTEAFF. The CDR3 DNA follows: TGTGCCAGCAGCTTGTTGTCGGGCACTGAAGCTTTCTTT.

The chain couples TRBV5-8 to TRBJ1-5; 8 bases map to TRBD1. Germline CDR1 reads SGHTS; CDR2 reads YDEGEE. This CDR3 region has 16 residues. J was trimmed by 4 bases and V by 3 bases; bases with no gene match: 9. The CDR3 reads CASSSRTGQLNQPQHF. The CDR3 DNA is TGTGCCAGCAGCTCCCGGACAGGGCAACTAAATCAGCCCCAGCATTTT.

The chain uses TRBV5-1 and TRBJ1-1; the D is unclear. The CDR3 is 14 amino acids. Trimming cost V 0 bases and J 1 base, with 7 bases left between them. The germline gives CDR1 SGHRS, CDR2 YFSETQ. The CDR3 loop is CASSLAAENTEAFF. CDR3 bases: TGCGCCAGCAGCTTGGCAGCAGAGAACACTGAAGCTTTCTTT.

CDR3 in amino acids: CASSRTGGSYNEQFF. CDR3 nucleotide sequence: TGTGCCAGCAGTCGGACAGGGGGCTCCTACAATGAGCAGTTCTTC. This rearrangement joins TRBV6-5 to TRBJ2-1; TRBD1 matches at 10 bases. Germline V gene lookup returns CDR1 MNHEY and CDR2 SVGAGI. Losses at the gene ends were 5 bases for V and 0 bases for J; bases not matched to a gene: 1. The CDR3 runs to 15 residues.

This clone came up once. The rearrangement uses TRBV6-5 and TRBJ2-2; 11 bases are shared with TRBD1. The CDR3 consists of 16 residues. The germline V gene has CDR1 MNHEY and CDR2 SVGAGI. V trimming: 2 bases; J trimming: 7 bases; junction bases outside the gene matches: 6. DNA of the CDR3: TGTGCCAGCAGTTACACTGGACAGGGGGCTTACGGGGAGCTGTTTTTT. Protein product: CASSYTGQGAYGELFF.

The rearrangement links TRBV18 to TRBJ2-3, with D possibly TRBD2 on 5 matching bases. Germline values: CDR1 KGHSH, CDR2 LQKENI. This CDR3 comprises 14 residues. V was pared by 2 bases and J by 2 bases, with 8 bases between. CDR3 bases: TGTGCCAGCTCACCAGGACTCGCCACAGATACGCAGTATTTT. The encoded protein is CASSPGLATDTQYF.

V is TRBV7-3 and J is TRBJ2-7, with 7 bases aligning to TRBD2. The CDR3 length is 14 residues. CDR1 and CDR2 from the germline V gene are SGHTA and FQGTGA. J was trimmed by 4 bases and V by 3 bases; bases with no gene match: 6. The CDR3 DNA is TGTGCCAGCAGCTTGGGCGGGAGTCAGTACGAGCAGTACTTC. This translates into CASSLGGSQYEQYF.

DNA of the CDR3: TGTGCCAGCAGTTTAGGGGGCGGCCAGCCCCAGCATTTT. Translating gives CASSLGGGQPQHF. The chain is built from TRBV27 and TRBJ1-5, with TRBD1 as a possible D gene (6 bases). This CDR3 region has 13 residues. V lost 2 bases, J lost 7 bases, and 9 bases lay in between. CDR1 and CDR2 (germline): MNHEY, SMNVEV (reference sequence).

V and J are TRBV7-9 and TRBJ2-7, with D maybe TRBD1 (5 bases). V lost 5 bases, J lost 6 bases, and 17 bases lay in between. CDR1 SEHNR and CDR2 FQNEAQ come from the germline V gene (reference sequence). This CDR3 spans 14 amino acids. Written as DNA, the CDR3 is TGTGCCAGCAGCGCGGACACATCACCCAGCGAGCAGTACTTC. As protein: CASSADTSPSEQYF.

This chain joins TRBV5-1 and TRBJ1-4, with no clear D. Germline V gene data show CDR1 as SGHRS and CDR2 as YFSETQ. The V end lost 0 bases, the J end lost 3 bases, and 6 bases lay between the germline ends. There are 14 residues in the CDR3. The CDR3 sequence is CASSLGRSNEKLFF. CDR3 nucleotides: TGCGCCAGCAGCTTGGGTCGATCTAATGAAAAACTGTTTTTT.

The CDR3 sequence: CASSPRELAAEETQYF. In nucleotides, the CDR3 is TGTGCCAGCAGCCCCCGTGAACTAGCGGCTGAAGAGACCCAGTACTTC. This chain connects TRBV9 to TRBJ2-5; 8 bases agree with TRBD2. The CDR3 has 16 residues. Germline V gene sequence: CDR1 SGDLS, CDR2 YYNGEE. The junction had 11 bases not matched to a gene; V was cut back by 4 bases and J by 3 bases.

The CDR3 spells CASRVGYQETQYF. CDR3 sequence (DNA): TGTGCCAGCAGGGTCGGTTACCAAGAGACCCAGTACTTC. The chain is built from TRBV2 and TRBJ2-5; D is undetermined. In germline, CDR1 is SNHLY, CDR2 FYNNEI. CDR3 length equals 13 residues. V was shortened by 6 bases and J by 0 bases, with 8 bases between the two germline ends.

The J gene is TRBJ1-1, the V gene TRBV19; weak D call: TRBD1 (6 bases). CDR1 is LNHDA, CDR2 SQIVND, per germline (reference sequence). Trimming removed 6 bases at V and 4 bases at J, with 15 bases between. This CDR3 is built from 14 residues. This chain's CDR3 is CASRLTGSGTEAFF. DNA for the CDR3: TGTGCCAGTAGGCTTACAGGGTCAGGCACTGAAGCTTTCTTT.

J is TRBJ1-5 and V is TRBV12-1; no DNA check was done on the table's D call, TRBD1. TRBV12-1 is annotated as a pseudogene. The CDR3 loop spans 14 amino acids. The CDR3 here is CASRLQGPNQPQHF. As DNA, the CDR3 is TGTGCCAGCAGGCTACAGGGCCCTAATCAGCCCCAGCATTTT.

This rearrangement joins TRBV19 to TRBJ2-7; TRBD1 matches 7 bases. V lost 4 bases, J lost 4 bases, and 1 base stayed unmatched. Germline V gives CDR1 LNHDA, CDR2 SQIVND (reference sequence). This CDR3 has 12 amino acids. This chain's CDR3 is CASSSRGYEQYF. Here the CDR3 DNA reads TGTGCCAGTAGTAGCAGGGGGTACGAGCAGTACTTC.

V usage is TRBV11-2 and J usage is TRBJ2-3; D is unclear. The CDR3 loop spans 14 amino acids. Trimming removed 0 bases from V and 4 bases from J, with 8 bases in between. Germline CDR1 reads SGHAT; CDR2 reads FQNNGV. Here the CDR3 DNA reads TGTGCCAGCAGCTTAGATCGTGCCCCAGATACGCAGTATTTT. Translation: CASSLDRAPDTQYF.

The chain uses TRBV6-7 and TRBJ2-1, with a tentative D call TRBD2 (5 bases). TRBV6-7 is an ORF, and what it does is uncertain. The CDR3 spans 16 residues. V lost 2 bases and J 8 bases, leaving 19 bases between the germline ends. The CDR3 DNA sequence: TGTGCCAGCAGTTACAAGTCGGACTCTGAAAGCGATGAGCAGTTCTTC. Its translation: CASSYKSDSESDEQFF.